One sample yielded the 8 T cell receptor beta chains listed below, sequenced in a study of blood T cell repertoires in COVID-19. The data were produced by immunoSEQ multiplex PCR, yet TCRdb's version contains in-frame clones alone and is incomplete. The sample has approximately 480,000 clones, 89% seen once. Sequencing input: peripheral blood. The receptors were sampled from a man between 18 and 29 years old with COVID-19, enrolled during active disease.

The rearrangement joins TRBV11-2 to TRBJ2-5; D call uncertain. The V end was cut by 2 bases, the J end by 5 bases, with 3 bases between. The CDR3 is made up of 11 amino acids. The germline V gene has CDR1 SGHAT and CDR2 FQNNGV. The DNA for the CDR3 is TGTGCCAGCAGCTTACTGGAGACCCAGTACTTC. It translates to CASSLLETQYF. The full variable domain, with the rest looked up from reference TRBV11-2 and TRBJ2-5, is EAGVAQSPRYKIIEKRQSVAFWCNPISGHATLYWYQQILGQGPKLLIQFQNNGVVDDSQLPKDRFSAERLKGVDSTLKIQPAKLEDSAVYLCASSLLETQYFGPGTRLLVL.

This chain joins TRBV6-5 and TRBJ1-1; 7 bases are shared with TRBD1. Germline V gene sequence: CDR1 MNHEY, CDR2 SVGAGI. Germline trimming cut 6 bases from V and 5 bases from J; bases unmatched to any gene: 6. This CDR3 is 13 amino acids long. In DNA, the CDR3 is TGTGCCAGCAGCCGGACAGGTTGGACTGAAGCTTTCTTT. This sequence encodes CASSRTGWTEAFF.

This clone has a single count. The V and J genes are TRBV7-2 and TRBJ2-5; a weak D match, TRBD2 (7 bases). V was shortened by 2 bases and J by 4 bases, with 17 bases between the two germline ends. Germline V gene sequence: CDR1 SGHTA, CDR2 FQGNSA. The CDR3 runs 16 residues. The CDR3 is CASSLNGGLSGETQYF. CDR3 sequence (DNA): TGTGCCAGCAGCTTAAACGGGGGGCTTTCGGGAGAGACCCAGTACTTC.

This clone was observed a handful of times. V gene TRBV3-1 (or the pseudogene TRBV3-2) combines with J gene TRBJ2-7, with 14 positions matching TRBD2. This CDR3 contains 15 residues. Germline loops: CDR1 LGHDT, CDR2 YNNKEL (reference sequence). Losses at the gene ends were 7 bases for V and 5 bases for J; bases not matched to a gene: 7. CDR3 protein: CASKGLAGAVDEQYF. Here the CDR3 DNA reads TGTGCCAGCAAGGGACTAGCGGGAGCGGTAGACGAGCAGTACTTC.

The chain uses TRBV2 and TRBJ2-5, with a weak D call TRBD2 (7 bases). V lost 8 bases and J lost 4, with 17 bases in between. The CDR3 totals 14 residues. The germline V gene encodes CDR1 SNHLY and CDR2 FYNNEI. The CDR3 region is CASLAGGRGETQYF. In DNA, the CDR3 is TGTGCCAGCCTGGCCGGGGGGCGCGGAGAGACCCAGTACTTC.

The rearrangement links TRBV5-8 to TRBJ2-3; the D gene is possibly TRBD2 (6 bases). The germline gives CDR1 SGHTS, CDR2 YDEGEE. CDR3 size: 16 residues. The ends were cut back, 4 bases at V and 6 bases at J, with 21 bases in the middle. The CDR3 DNA follows: TGTGCCAGCAGCCCCAATGGGGGTTTTCTAGCGGATACGCAGTATTTT. Its translation is CASSPNGGFLADTQYF.

This rearrangement joins TRBV30 to TRBJ2-1; tentatively, D is TRBD2 (6 bases). CDR1 and CDR2 from the germline V gene are GTSNPN and SVGIG (reference sequence). Trimming left V 5 bases short and J 2 bases short, with 13 bases between. This CDR3 spans 14 amino acids. The CDR3 coding sequence is TGTGCCTGGGGGCGGGACGGAGCCTACAATGAGCAGTTCTTC. Encoded protein: CAWGRDGAYNEQFF.

This chain connects TRBV18 to TRBJ2-5, with 8 bases aligning to TRBD1. The germline CDR1 and CDR2 sequences are KGHSH and LQKENI. The CDR3 runs 14 residues. V was clipped by 5 bases and J by 2 bases; unmatched bases: 4. In DNA, the CDR3 is TGTGCCAGCTCAACCAGGGGGCTGCAAGAGACCCAGTACTTC. This codes for CASSTRGLQETQYF.